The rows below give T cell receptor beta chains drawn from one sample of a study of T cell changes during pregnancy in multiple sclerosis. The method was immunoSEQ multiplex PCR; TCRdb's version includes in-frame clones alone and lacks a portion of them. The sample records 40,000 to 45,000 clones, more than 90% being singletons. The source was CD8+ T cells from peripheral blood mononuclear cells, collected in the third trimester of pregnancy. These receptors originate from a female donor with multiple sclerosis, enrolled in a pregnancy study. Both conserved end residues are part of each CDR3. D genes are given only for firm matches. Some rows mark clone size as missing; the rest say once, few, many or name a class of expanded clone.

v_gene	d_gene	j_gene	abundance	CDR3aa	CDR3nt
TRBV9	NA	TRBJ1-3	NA	CASSLDRGNTIYF	TGTGCCAGCAGCCTCGACAGGGGAAACACCATATATTTT
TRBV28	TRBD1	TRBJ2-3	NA	CASSTSDREDTQYF	TGTGCCAGCAGTACCTCGGACAGGGAAGATACGCAGTATTTT
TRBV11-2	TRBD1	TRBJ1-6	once	CASSLIPPGGINSPLHF	TGTGCCAGCAGCTTAATCCCCCCAGGGGGCATTAATTCACCCCTCCACTTT
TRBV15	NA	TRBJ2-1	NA	CATRGEVADNEQFF	TGTGCCACCCGGGGAGAAGTGGCAGACAATGAGCAGTTCTTC
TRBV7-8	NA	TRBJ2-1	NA	CASSSTISSGLGQFF	TGTGCCAGCAGCTCCACCATCAGTAGCGGACTGGGGCAGTTCTTC
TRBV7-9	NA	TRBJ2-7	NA	CASSLDTTYEQYF	TGTGCCAGCAGCTTAGACACCACCTACGAGCAGTACTTC
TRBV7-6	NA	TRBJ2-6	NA	CASSLGDSGANVLTF	TGTGCCAGCAGCTTAGGCGACTCTGGGGCCAACGTCCTGACTTTC
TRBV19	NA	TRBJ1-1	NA	CASSIDGGVNTEAFF	TGTGCCAGTAGTATAGATGGCGGGGTTAATACTGAAGCTTTCTTT
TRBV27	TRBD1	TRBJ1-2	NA	CASSLAPPRDSNYGYTF	TGTGCCAGCAGTTTAGCCCCTCCCCGGGACAGTAACTATGGCTACACCTTC
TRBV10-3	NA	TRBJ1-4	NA	CAISDGGLSNEKLFF	TGTGCCATCAGTGACGGGGGGTTGTCTAATGAAAAACTGTTTTTT
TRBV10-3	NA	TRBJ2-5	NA	CAIRDHDSMRETQYF	TGTGCCATCAGAGATCACGACAGTATGAGAGAGACCCAGTACTTC
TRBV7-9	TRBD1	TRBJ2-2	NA	CASSSTYRGGAGELFF	TGTGCCAGCAGTTCGACCTACAGGGGCGGCGCCGGGGAGCTGTTTTTT
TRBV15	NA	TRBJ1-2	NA	CATSSSRDTFGYTF	TGTGCCACCAGCAGCTCCCGGGACACATTCGGCTACACCTTC
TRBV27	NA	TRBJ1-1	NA	CASSDAGDTEAFF	TGTGCCAGCAGTGACGCGGGGGACACTGAAGCTTTCTTT
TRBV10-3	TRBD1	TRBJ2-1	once	CAISDPGQETYNEQFF	TGTGCCATCAGTGACCCCGGACAGGAGACCTACAATGAGCAGTTCTTC
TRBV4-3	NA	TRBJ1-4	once	CASSDSIGGREKLFF	TGCGCCAGCAGCGACTCGATCGGGGGACGGGAAAAACTGTTTTTT
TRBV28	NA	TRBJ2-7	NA	CASSYGSNEQYF	TGTGCCAGCAGTTATGGTAGCAACGAGCAGTACTTC
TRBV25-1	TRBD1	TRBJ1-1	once	CASSSGTGGTGTEAFF	TGTGCCAGCAGTTCCGGGACAGGGGGCACGGGCACTGAAGCTTTCTTT
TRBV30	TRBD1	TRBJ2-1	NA	CAWSEGQGQNEQFF	TGTGCCTGGAGTGAGGGACAGGGACAGAATGAGCAGTTCTTC
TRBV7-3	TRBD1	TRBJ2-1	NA	CASSLMGAGGNEQFF	TGTGCCAGCAGCTTAATGGGGGCAGGGGGCAATGAGCAGTTCTTC
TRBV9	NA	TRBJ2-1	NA	CASSARQSSYNEQFF	TGTGCCAGCAGCGCTAGACAGAGCTCCTACAATGAGCAGTTCTTC
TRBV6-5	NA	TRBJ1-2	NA	CASSLGRGNYGYTF	TGTGCCAGCAGCTTGGGGCGGGGAAACTATGGCTACACCTTC
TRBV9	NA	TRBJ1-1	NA	CASSSMNTEAFF	TGTGCCAGCAGCAGCATGAACACTGAAGCTTTCTTT
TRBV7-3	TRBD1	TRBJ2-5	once	CASSAGTGVLETQYF	TGTGCCAGCAGCGCCGGGACAGGGGTGTTGGAGACCCAGTACTTC
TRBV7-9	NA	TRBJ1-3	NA	CASSFSGEQGGNTIYF	TGTGCCAGCAGCTTTTCTGGAGAACAGGGAGGAAACACCATATATTTT
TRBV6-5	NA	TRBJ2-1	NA	CASILASSYNEQFF	TGTGCCAGCATCTTAGCGAGCTCCTACAATGAGCAGTTCTTC
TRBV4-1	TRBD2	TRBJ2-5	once	CASSHPLTSGGEETQYF	TGCGCCAGCAGCCACCCCTTAACTAGCGGGGGAGAAGAGACCCAGTACTTC
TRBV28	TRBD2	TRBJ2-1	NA	CASSPLGTTYNEQFF	TGTGCCAGCAGTCCACTCGGGACTACTTACAATGAGCAGTTCTTC
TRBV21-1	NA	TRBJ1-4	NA	CASSKVGPEGEKLFF	TGTGCCAGCAGCAAAGTGGGGCCGGAGGGTGAAAAACTGTTTTTT
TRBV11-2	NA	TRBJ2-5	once	CASSEGWLAQQETQYF	TGTGCCAGCAGCGAAGGGTGGTTAGCGCAACAAGAGACCCAGTACTTC
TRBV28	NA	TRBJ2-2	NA	CASTLQGSEELFF	TGTGCCAGCACCTTACAGGGATCCGAGGAGCTGTTTTTT
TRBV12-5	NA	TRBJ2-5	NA	CASGIRLGETQYF	TGTGCTAGTGGTATCAGGTTGGGAGAGACCCAGTACTTC
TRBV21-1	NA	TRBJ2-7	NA	CASSSPPRVGERSYEQYF	TGTGCCAGCAGCTCCCCCCCCCGGGTTGGTGAACGCTCCTACGAGCAGTACTTC
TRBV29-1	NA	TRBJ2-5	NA	CSVGGEVESGGDLTQETQYF	TGCAGCGTTGGAGGAGAGGTGGAGTCGGGGGGCGATTTAACTCAAGAGACCCAGTACTTC
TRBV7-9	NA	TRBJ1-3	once	CASTPWGDGNTIYF	TGTGCCAGCACCCCTTGGGGGGACGGAAACACCATATATTTT
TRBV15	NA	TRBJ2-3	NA	CATGGVKWTDTQYF	TGTGCCACCGGAGGGGTGAAGTGGACAGATACGCAGTATTTT
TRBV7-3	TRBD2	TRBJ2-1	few	CASSRTSGGYNEQFF	TGTGCCAGCAGCCGGACTAGCGGGGGATACAATGAGCAGTTCTTC
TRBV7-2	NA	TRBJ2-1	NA	CASSLLAIGNEQFF	TGTGCCAGCAGCTTGTTAGCCATCGGCAATGAGCAGTTCTTC
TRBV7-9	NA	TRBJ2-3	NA	CASSFASSTDTQYF	TGTGCCAGCAGCTTCGCGAGTTCCACAGATACGCAGTATTTT
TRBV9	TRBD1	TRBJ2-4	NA	CASSATGGLAKNIQYF	TGTGCCAGCAGCGCGACAGGGGGGTTAGCCAAAAACATTCAGTACTTC
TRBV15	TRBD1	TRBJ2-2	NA	CATSPTGGPTGELFF	TGTGCCACCAGTCCGACAGGGGGACCCACCGGGGAGCTGTTTTTT
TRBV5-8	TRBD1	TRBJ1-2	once	CASRYKTTGPLRTF	TGTGCCAGCAGATACAAGACGACAGGGCCGCTACGGACCTTC
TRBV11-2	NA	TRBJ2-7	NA	CASSLVGRAAYEQYF	TGTGCCAGCAGCTTAGTTGGCAGGGCCGCCTACGAGCAGTACTTC
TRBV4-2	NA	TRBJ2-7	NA	CASSQDRGGISYEQYF	TGTGCCAGCAGCCAAGATAGGGGGGGTATATCCTACGAGCAGTACTTC
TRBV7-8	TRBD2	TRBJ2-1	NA	CASSMQAGGRNEQFF	TGTGCCAGCAGCATGCAAGCGGGGGGGCGGAATGAGCAGTTCTTC
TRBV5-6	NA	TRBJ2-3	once	CASSLALQEPDTQYF	TGTGCCAGCAGCTTGGCCTTACAGGAACCAGATACGCAGTATTTT
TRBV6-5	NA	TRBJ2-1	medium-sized	CASQGEGVNEQFF	TGTGCCAGCCAGGGAGAGGGGGTCAATGAGCAGTTCTTC
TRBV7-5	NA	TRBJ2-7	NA	CARSLAALAVYEQYF	TGTGCCAGAAGCTTAGCTGCGCTAGCGGTTTACGAGCAGTACTTC
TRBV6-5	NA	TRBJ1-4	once	CASSYGAPATNEKLFF	TGTGCCAGCAGTTACGGGGCCCCGGCAACTAATGAAAAACTGTTTTTT